A single T cell receptor delta chain is shown here with its context. This clone was detected a few times. No antigen is known for it. The amino acid sequence in TCRdb belongs to a much larger clone and departs from this DNA's translation at residue 9, likely a sequencing read error; the sequence shown is translated from the DNA. This record comes from a study of DNA immune sequencing with unique molecular identifiers (dated by TCRdb to about 2020). In the study overall: Using immunomagnetic cell separation, gammadelta T cells were enriched from buffy coats, and the genomic DNA of these cells was sequenced. gammadelta T cells were enriched from PBMC of approximately 11 healthy individuals by fluorescence-activated cell sorting. For the enriched versus non-enriched comparison, about 96 ng enriched gammadelta T-cell DNA and 1 ug non-enriched PBMC DNA were sequenced. The study developed and validated an ultrasensitive DNA-based TRD repertoire sequencing method using PCR-introduced unique molecular identifiers. Validation of the sequencing method was done both on synthetic reference molecules and on blood samples taken from healthy individuals. Healthy individuals were used as donors, and sorted peripheral blood gammadelta T cells were profiled from some ten of these donors.

To prepare the library, multiplex PCR was applied. A 32-plex assay amplified the genomic DNA, with primers for all 8 TRDV and 4 TRDJ genes spanning the CDR3. A 12-nucleotide UMI was added during approximately 3 barcoding PCR cycles, followed by a second PCR with Illumina adapter primers. AMPure XP beads were used to purify the libraries, whose quality was checked on a Fragment Analyzer using the HS NGS Fragment kit. An Illumina MiniSeq mid-output kit with around 19% PhiX and 150 cycles of paired-end reads was used for sequencing. For the original study's pipeline: MIGEC version 1.2.9 was used to process the reads, grouping the reads by UMI and building error-corrected consensus sequences. Post-processing used modified VDJtools version 1.2.1 scripts and the tcR R package. In TCRdb, clones were called once more from the public reads by CATT, and rows of identical DNA were later combined. The V and J calls and clone size are TCRdb's, not the authors'. The sample contains about 2,000 delta-chain clones, more than 13% of them found a single time. The ten top clones hold around 59% of the sample.

Here V drops 4 bases and J drops 0 bases, and the junction holds 21 bases not matched to any gene. Per the germline V gene, GEAIGNYY is the CDR1 and EKD is the CDR2. The CDR3 measures 20 amino acids from cysteine to phenylalanine. Here the CDR3 DNA is all that survives: 60 bases in frame from base 1. Overall study results and their limits: The primer-based approach cannot detect novel TRD sequences that are not targeted by the primers. TRDV2 paired with TRDJ1 was the most common TRD rearrangement among clonotypes in healthy donors. TRD repertoire diversity differed among healthy donors, and several donors were highly oligoclonal, with the top 5 clonotypes making up more than half of productive molecules.

The sample comprised gamma-delta T cells enriched from blood buffy coat, or unenriched PBMCs (not recorded which). The V and J genes are TRDV2 and TRDJ1; the junction holds 8 bases that match TRDD3. This sequence originates from a human donor in good health. The DNA sequence is as follows: TGTGCCTGTGATAACCTTGGTACGTGGGGATACCGTACTTACACCGATAAACTCATCTTT. Translated, this gives CACDNLGTWGYRTYTDKLIF.